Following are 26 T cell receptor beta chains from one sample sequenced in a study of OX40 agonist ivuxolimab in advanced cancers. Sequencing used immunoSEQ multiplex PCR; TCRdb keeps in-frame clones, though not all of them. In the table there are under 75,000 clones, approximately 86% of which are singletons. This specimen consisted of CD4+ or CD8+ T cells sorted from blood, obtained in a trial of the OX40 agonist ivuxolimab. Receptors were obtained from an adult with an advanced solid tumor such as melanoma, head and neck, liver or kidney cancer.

CDR3 amino acids: CASSQLLAGGEQFF. The CDR3 coding sequence is TGCGCCAGCAGCCAACTCCTAGCGGGCGGTGAGCAGTTCTTC. V usage is TRBV4-3 and J usage is TRBJ2-1, with 8 nucleotides matching TRBD2. V was pared by 2 bases and J by 9 bases, with 6 bases of the junction left unmatched. From germline, CDR1 is LGHNA and CDR2 YSLEER. The CDR3 is 14 amino acids.

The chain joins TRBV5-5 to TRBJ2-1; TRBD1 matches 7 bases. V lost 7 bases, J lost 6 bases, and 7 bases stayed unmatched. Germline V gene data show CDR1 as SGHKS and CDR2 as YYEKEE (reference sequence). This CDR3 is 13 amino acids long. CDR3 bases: TGTGCCAGCCACAGGCCAGGGGGCAATGAGCAGTTCTTC. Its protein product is CASHRPGGNEQFF.

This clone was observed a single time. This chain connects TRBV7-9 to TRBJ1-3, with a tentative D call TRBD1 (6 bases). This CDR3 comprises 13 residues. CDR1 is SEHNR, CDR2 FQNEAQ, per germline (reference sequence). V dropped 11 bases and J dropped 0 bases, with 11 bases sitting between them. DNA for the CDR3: TGTGCCGGGGGGGGCCGCTCTGGAAACACCATATATTTT. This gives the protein CAGGGRSGNTIYF.

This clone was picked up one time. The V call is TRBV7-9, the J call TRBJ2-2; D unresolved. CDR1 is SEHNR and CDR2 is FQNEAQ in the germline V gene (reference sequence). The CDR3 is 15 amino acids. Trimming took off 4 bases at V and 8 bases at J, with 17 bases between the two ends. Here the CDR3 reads CASSSPDPVGGELFF. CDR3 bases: TGTGCCAGCAGCTCACCAGACCCAGTGGGGGGGGAGCTGTTTTTT.

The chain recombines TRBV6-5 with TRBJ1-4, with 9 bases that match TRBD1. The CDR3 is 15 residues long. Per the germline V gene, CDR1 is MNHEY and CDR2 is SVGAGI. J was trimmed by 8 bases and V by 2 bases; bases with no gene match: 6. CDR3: CASSYGDRVREKLFF. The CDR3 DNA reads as TGTGCCAGCAGTTACGGGGACAGGGTGCGGGAAAAACTGTTTTTT.

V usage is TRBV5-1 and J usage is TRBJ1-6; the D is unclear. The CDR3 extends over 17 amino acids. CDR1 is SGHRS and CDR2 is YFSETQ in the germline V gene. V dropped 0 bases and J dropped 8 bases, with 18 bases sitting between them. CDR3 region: CASSLGTSVITDSPLHF. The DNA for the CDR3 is TGCGCCAGCAGCTTGGGAACCTCGGTGATAACTGATTCACCCCTCCACTTT.

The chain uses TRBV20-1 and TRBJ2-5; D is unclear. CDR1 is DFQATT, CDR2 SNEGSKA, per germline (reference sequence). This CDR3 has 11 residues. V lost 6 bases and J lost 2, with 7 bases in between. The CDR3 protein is CSAGWQETQYF. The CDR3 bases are TGCAGTGCGGGGTGGCAAGAGACCCAGTACTTC.

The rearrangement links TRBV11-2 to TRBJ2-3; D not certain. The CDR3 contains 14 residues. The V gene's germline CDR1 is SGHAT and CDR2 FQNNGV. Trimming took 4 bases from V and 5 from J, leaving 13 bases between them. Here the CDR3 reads CASSSVPLGDTQYF. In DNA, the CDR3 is TGTGCCAGCAGCTCAGTACCCCTAGGAGATACGCAGTATTTT.

In DNA form, the CDR3 reads TGTGCCATCAGTGATTGGGCGGTCTATGGCTACACCTTC. As protein: CAISDWAVYGYTF. The chain is built from TRBV10-3 and TRBJ1-2; the D is unclear. This CDR3 has 13 amino acids. Trimming pared 3 bases from V and 4 bases from J, leaving 9 bases between. The germline V gene has CDR1 ENHRY and CDR2 SYGVKD.

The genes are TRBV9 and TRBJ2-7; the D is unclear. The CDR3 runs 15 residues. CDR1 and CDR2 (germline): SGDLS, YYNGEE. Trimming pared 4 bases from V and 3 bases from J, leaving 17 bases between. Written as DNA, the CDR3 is TGTGCCAGCAGCACCCACCCGGAATCGTTCTACGAGCAGTACTTC. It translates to CASSTHPESFYEQYF. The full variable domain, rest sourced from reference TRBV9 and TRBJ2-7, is DSGVTQTPKHLITATGQRVTLRCSPRSGDLSVYWYQQSLDQGLQFLIQYYNGEERAKGNILERFSAQQFPDLHSELNLSSLELGDSALYFCASSTHPESFYEQYFGPGTRLTVT.

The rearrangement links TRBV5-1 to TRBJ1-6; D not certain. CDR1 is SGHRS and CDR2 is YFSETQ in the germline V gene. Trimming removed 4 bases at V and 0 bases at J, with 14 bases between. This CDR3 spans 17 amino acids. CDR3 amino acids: CASSRSGSSSYNSPLHF. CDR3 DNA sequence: TGCGCCAGCAGCCGCAGCGGCTCGAGCTCCTATAATTCACCCCTCCACTTT.

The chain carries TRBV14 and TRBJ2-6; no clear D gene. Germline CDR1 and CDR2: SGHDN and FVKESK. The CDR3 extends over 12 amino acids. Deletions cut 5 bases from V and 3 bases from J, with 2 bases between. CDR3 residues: CASSYGANVLTF. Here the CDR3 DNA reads TGTGCCAGCAGCTATGGGGCCAACGTCCTGACTTTC.

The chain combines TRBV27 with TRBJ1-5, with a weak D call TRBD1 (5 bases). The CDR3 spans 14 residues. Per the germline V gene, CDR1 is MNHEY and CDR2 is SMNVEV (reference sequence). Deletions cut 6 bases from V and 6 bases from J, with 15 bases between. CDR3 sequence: CASRRGGSGQPQHF. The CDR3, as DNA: TGTGCCAGCAGGCGCGGGGGAAGTGGTCAGCCCCAGCATTTT.

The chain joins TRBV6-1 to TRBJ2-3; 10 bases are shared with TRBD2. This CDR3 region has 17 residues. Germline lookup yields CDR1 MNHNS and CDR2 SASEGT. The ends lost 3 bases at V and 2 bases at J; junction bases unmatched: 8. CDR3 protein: CASSDPGLAVFTDTQYF. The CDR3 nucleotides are TGTGCCAGCAGTGATCCCGGACTAGCGGTATTCACAGATACGCAGTATTTT.

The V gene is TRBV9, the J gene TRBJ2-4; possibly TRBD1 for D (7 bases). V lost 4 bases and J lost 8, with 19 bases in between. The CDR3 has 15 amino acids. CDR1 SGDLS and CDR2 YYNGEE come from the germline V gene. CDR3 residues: CASSLGGGRGDIQYF. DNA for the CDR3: TGTGCCAGCAGCCTGGGAGGTGGCAGGGGGGACATTCAGTACTTC.

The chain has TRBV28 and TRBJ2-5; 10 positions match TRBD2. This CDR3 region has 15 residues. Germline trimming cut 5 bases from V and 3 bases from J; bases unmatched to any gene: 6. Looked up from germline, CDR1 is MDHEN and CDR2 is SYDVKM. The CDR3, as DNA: TGTGCCAGCAGTCCCCTCGGACTAGCGGAAGAGACCCAGTACTTC. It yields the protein CASSPLGLAEETQYF. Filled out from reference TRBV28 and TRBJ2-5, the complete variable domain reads DVKVTQSSRYLVKRTGEKVFLECVQDMDHENMFWYRQDPGLGLRLIYFSYDVKMKEKGDIPEGYSVSREKKERFSLILESASTNQTSMYLCASSPLGLAEETQYFGPGTRLLVL.

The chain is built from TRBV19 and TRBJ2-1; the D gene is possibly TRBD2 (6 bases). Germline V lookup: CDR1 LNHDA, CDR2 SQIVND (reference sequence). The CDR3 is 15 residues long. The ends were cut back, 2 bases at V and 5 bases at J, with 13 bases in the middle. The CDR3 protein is CASSINAAGNNEQFF. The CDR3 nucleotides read TGTGCCAGTAGTATAAACGCGGCGGGGAACAATGAGCAGTTCTTC.

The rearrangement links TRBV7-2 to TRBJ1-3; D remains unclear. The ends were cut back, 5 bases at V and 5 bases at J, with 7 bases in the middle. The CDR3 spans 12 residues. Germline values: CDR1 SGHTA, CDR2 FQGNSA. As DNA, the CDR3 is TGTGCCAGCAGCCTCTGGAGAAACACCATATATTTT. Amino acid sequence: CASSLWRNTIYF.

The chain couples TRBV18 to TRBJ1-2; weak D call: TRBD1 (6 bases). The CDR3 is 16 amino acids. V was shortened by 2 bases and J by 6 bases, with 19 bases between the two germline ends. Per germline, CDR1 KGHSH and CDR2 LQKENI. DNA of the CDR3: TGTGCCAGCTCACCAACCCAGGGGACTACAGGTCATGGCTACACCTTC. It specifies CASSPTQGTTGHGYTF.

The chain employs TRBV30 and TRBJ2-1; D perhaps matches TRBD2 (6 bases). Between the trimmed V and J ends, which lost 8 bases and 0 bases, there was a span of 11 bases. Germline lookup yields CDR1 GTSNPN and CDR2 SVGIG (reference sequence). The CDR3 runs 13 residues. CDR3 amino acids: CAGGIPSYNEQFF. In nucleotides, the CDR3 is TGTGCCGGCGGGATCCCCTCCTACAATGAGCAGTTCTTC.

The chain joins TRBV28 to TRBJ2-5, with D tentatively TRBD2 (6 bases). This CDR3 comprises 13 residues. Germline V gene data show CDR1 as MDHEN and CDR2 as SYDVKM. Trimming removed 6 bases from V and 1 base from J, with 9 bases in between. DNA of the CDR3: TGTGCCAGCAGGAAGGGACTCCAAGAGACCCAGTACTTC. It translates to CASRKGLQETQYF.

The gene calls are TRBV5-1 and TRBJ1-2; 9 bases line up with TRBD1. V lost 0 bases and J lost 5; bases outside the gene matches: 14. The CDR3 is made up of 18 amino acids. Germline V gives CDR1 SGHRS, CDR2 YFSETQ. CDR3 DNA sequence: TGCGCCAGCAGCTTGGGGGACAGGGTACCTGGCATAGGGTATGGCTACACCTTC. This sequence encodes CASSLGDRVPGIGYGYTF.

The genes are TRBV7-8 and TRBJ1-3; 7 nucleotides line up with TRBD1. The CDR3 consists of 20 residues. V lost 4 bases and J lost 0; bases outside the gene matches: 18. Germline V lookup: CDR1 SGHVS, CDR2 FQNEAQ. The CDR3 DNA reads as TGTGCCAGCAGCTCCGGCGTTAGGGGGCATGATGAAGGCTCTGGAAACACCATATATTTT. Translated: CASSSGVRGHDEGSGNTIYF. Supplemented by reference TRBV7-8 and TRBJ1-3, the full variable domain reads GAGVSQSPRYKVAKRGQDVALRCDPISGHVSLFWYQQALGQGPEFLTYFQNEAQLDKSGLPSDRFFAERPEGSVSTLKIQRTQQEDSAVYLCASSSGVRGHDEGSGNTIYFGEGSWLTVV.

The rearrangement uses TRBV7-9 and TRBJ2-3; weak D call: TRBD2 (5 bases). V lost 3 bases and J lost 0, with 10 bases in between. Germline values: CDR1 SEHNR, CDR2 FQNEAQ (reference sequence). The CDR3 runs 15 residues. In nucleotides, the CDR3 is TGTGCCAGCAGCTTCGGGGATACTAGCACAGATACGCAGTATTTT. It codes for CASSFGDTSTDTQYF. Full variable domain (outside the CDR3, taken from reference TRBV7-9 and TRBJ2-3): DTGVSQNPRHKITKRGQNVTFRCDPISEHNRLYWYRQTLGQGPEFLTYFQNEAQLEKSRLLSDRFSAERPKGSFSTLEIQRTEQGDSAMYLCASSFGDTSTDTQYFGPGTRLTVL.

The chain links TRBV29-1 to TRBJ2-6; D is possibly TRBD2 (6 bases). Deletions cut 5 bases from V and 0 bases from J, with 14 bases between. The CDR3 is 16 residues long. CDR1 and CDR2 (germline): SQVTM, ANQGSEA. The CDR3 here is CSVRQGLRSGANVLTF. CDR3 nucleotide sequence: TGCAGCGTTCGGCAGGGACTCCGCTCTGGGGCCAACGTCCTGACTTTC.

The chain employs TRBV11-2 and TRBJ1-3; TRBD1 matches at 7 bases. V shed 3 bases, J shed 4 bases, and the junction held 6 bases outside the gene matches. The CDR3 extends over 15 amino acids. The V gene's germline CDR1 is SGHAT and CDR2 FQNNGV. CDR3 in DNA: TGTGCCAGCAGCTTTAGGAGGGGGCAAGGAAACACCATATATTTT. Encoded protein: CASSFRRGQGNTIYF.